The sequence of this T cell receptor (beta chain) was determined in a study of T cell repertoires in cytomegalovirus infection. About the study: HLA-B-restricted CMV epitopes that are well studied were used alongside recently identified HLA-C-restricted ones. From public TCR beta signatures came an indication of both CMV infection and matching HLA type.

Germline V gene sequence: CDR1 MNHEY, CDR2 SVGAGI. V shed 2 bases and J shed 4 bases, with 18 bases lying between them. The CDR3 contains 16 residues. This clonotype came up many times. Its antigen is still unknown. TCRdb re-analysed the reads in MiXCR, keeping a single row per CDR3 protein. The sample yields about 140,000 distinct CDR3 sequences, approximately 30% seen once. The specimen comprised CD8+ T cells from cultured PBMCs, sampled from culture after CMV antigen stimulation. The clonotype originates from a human donor in good health (CMV status not recorded). Some clones in this sample may be carry-over from other donors' samples. The gene calls are TRBV6-5 and TRBJ2-7; D might be TRBD2 (7 bases). The CDR3 bases are TGTGCCAGCAGTTACAAAATCCGGGGGGCCAATTACGAGCAGTACTTC. Residues: CASSYKIRGANYEQYF.